A selection of T cell receptor beta chains follows, all from one sample in a study of post-analysis software for immune sequencing data. TCRdb ran MiXCR on the PCR reads and lists one entry per CDR3 protein. The top ten clones hold around 11% of a sample with hundreds of thousands of distinct CDR3 sequences, roughly three fifths of them seen once. Sequenced: blood. The receptors were sampled from a girl aged 2-9 years with multiple sclerosis. Each CDR3 is given with its conserved first and last residue. The D gene is left open where the match is weak. Size is omitted from some rows. Given values are once, few, many or a class for expanded clones.

D gene	V gene	CDR3 length	J gene	clone size	CDR3 protein	CDR3 DNA
.	TRBV7-9	13	TRBJ2-5	few	CASSLDGGETQYF	TGTGCCAGCAGCTTGGACGGGGGCGAGACCCAGTACTTC
.	TRBV27	18	TRBJ2-3	once	CASSLFTGTDRGTDTQYF	TGTGCCAGCAGTTTATTCACTGGGACGGACCGGGGCACAGATACGCAGTATTTT
.	TRBV3-1	12	TRBJ1-2	once	CASSQGPLGYTF	TGTGCCAGCAGCCAGGGGCCCTTGGGCTACACCTTC
.	TRBV6-5	13	TRBJ2-5	.	CASRPGGEETQYF	TGTGCCAGCCGGCCGGGGGGCGAAGAGACCCAGTACTTC
TRBD1	TRBV7-9	15	TRBJ2-1	.	CASSPPGTEGHEQFF	TGTGCCAGCAGCCCTCCAGGGACAGAAGGCCATGAGCAGTTCTTC
.	TRBV12-3/TRBV12-4	13	TRBJ1-2	.	CASSVGLDYGYTF	TGTGCCAGCAGCGTGGGGTTGGACTATGGCTACACCTTC
.	TRBV6-6	15	TRBJ2-1	.	CASSYSATGDNEQFF	TGTGCCAGCAGTTACTCGGCTACAGGTGACAATGAGCAGTTCTTC
.	TRBV20-1	13	TRBJ2-3	few	CSARDGTSDTQYF	TGCAGTGCTAGAGACGGGACGTCAGATACGCAGTATTTT
.	TRBV7-9	16	TRBJ2-7	few	CASSFQGAGSFYEQYF	TGTGCCAGCAGCTTCCAAGGGGCGGGTTCCTTCTACGAGCAGTACTTC
TRBD2	TRBV20-1	15	TRBJ2-7	.	CSASPRTSGSHEQYF	TGCAGTGCTTCTCCCCGGACTAGCGGGAGCCACGAGCAGTACTTC
.	TRBV6-5	15	TRBJ2-1	once	CASSYSFGQDNEQFF	TGTGCCAGCAGTTACTCATTTGGACAAGACAATGAGCAGTTCTTC
.	TRBV29-1	11	TRBJ2-7	.	CSVDIGYEQYF	TGCAGCGTTGATATCGGATACGAGCAGTACTTC
.	TRBV5-6	15	TRBJ2-1	.	CASSLERVWIGEQFF	TGTGCCAGCAGCTTGGAGCGTGTATGGATAGGTGAGCAGTTCTTC
TRBD2	TRBV29-1	13	TRBJ2-4	.	CSVERSGGDIQYF	TGCAGCGTTGAAAGGAGCGGGGGGGACATTCAGTACTTC
.	TRBV5-5	14	TRBJ2-5	.	CASSNRDGEETQYF	TGTGCCAGCAGCAACCGGGACGGCGAAGAGACCCAGTACTTC
TRBD2	TRBV29-1	16	TRBJ2-7	.	CSVEDQAASGRYEQYF	TGCAGCGTTGAAGATCAAGCGGCTAGCGGGAGATACGAGCAGTACTTC
.	TRBV4-3	13	TRBJ2-1	few	CASSPSEGGEQFF	TGCGCCAGCAGCCCATCGGAGGGGGGGGAGCAGTTCTTC
TRBD2	TRBV27	15	TRBJ2-5	.	CASGPGTSGVGEQYF	TGTGCCAGCGGTCCAGGTACTAGCGGGGTGGGTGAGCAGTACTTC
.	TRBV5-6	13	TRBJ2-7	.	CASSFPTGLSQYF	TGTGCCAGCAGCTTTCCTACAGGGCTGTCGCAGTACTTC
.	TRBV5-1	14	TRBJ2-7	.	CASSSGEKVDEQYF	TGCGCCAGCAGCTCGGGGGAGAAGGTTGACGAGCAGTACTTC
TRBD2	TRBV12-3/TRBV12-4	13	TRBJ2-7	few	CASSSSGDYEQYF	TGTGCCAGCAGTTCTAGCGGGGACTACGAGCAGTACTTC
TRBD2	TRBV20-1	14	TRBJ2-1	.	CSAIGLAGRNEQLF	TGCAGTGCTATCGGACTAGCGGGGAGGAATGAGCAGCTCTTC
TRBD1	TRBV12-3/TRBV12-4	14	TRBJ1-1	.	CASTPGGGSTEAFF	TGTGCCAGCACACCAGGGGGTGGGTCCACTGAAGCTTTCTTT